This TCR beta chain was documented in a study of shared clonotypes between healthy human individuals. Using immunoSEQ multiplex PCR, the repertoire was profiled, and TCRdb retains in-frame clones only, with some absent. The repertoire includes 2 million to 2.5 million clones, roughly 92% of them detected once, and about 0.36% sits in the top ten. This TCR derives from a man aged 18 to 29 in good health. Some clones in this sample may be carry-over from other donors' samples. Sequencing was done on a sample of naive CD4+ T cells from PBMCs. As to subset: CD45RA+ positively selected.

In nucleotides, the CDR3 is TGTGCCAGCAGCACAACAGGGGATCCGGGGGGCTACACCTTC. Translation: CASSTTGDPGGYTF. The chain employs TRBV28 and TRBJ1-2; 7 bases are shared with TRBD1. Looked up from germline, CDR1 is MDHEN and CDR2 is SYDVKM. V gave up 6 bases and J gave up 8 bases; unmatched junction bases: 12. There are 14 residues in the CDR3.